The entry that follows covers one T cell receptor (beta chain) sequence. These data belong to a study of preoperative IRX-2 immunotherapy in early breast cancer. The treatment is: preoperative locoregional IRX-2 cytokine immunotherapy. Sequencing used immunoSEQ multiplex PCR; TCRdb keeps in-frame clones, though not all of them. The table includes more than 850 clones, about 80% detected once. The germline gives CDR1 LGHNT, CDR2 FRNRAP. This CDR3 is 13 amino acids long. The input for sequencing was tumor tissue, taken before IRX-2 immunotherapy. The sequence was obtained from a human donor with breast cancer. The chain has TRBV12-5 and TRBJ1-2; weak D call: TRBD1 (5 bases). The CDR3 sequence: CASTRQFNYGYTF. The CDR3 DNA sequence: TGTGCCAGCACTAGACAGTTTAACTATGGCTACACCTTC. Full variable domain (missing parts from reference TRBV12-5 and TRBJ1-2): DARVTQTPRHKVTEMGQEVTMRCQPILGHNTVFWYRQTMMQGLELLAYFRNRAPLDDSGMPKDRFSAEMPDATLATLKIQPSEPRDSAVYFCASTRQFNYGYTFGSGTRLTVV.